A selection of T cell receptor beta chains follows, all from one sample in a study of blood T cell repertoires in COVID-19. Measured with immunoSEQ multiplex PCR; TCRdb has only the in-frame clones, and not every one. Of 80,000 or so clones in the sample, roughly 77% are singletons; the top ten hold over 5.5%. The sequencing sample was made of peripheral blood. The receptors originated from a man between 50 and 59 years old with active or convalescent COVID-19. CDR3s include the opening cysteine and the closing phenylalanine or tryptophan. The order of the fields is D gene, clone size, V gene, J gene, CDR3 DNA, CDR3 protein. The D gene is left open where the match is weak. Some rows mark clone size as missing; the rest say once, few, many or name a class of expanded clone.

D: NA
size: NA
V: TRBV12-5
J: TRBJ2-2
DNA: TGTGCTTGGGGGAAGGAGGGGCGGAACACCGGGGAGCTGTTTTTT
CDR3: CAWGKEGRNTGELFF

D: NA
size: NA
V: TRBV7-3
J: TRBJ2-2
DNA: TGTGCCAGCAGCTTTGACGGGGTGTCGAACACCGGGGAGCTGTTTTTT
CDR3: CASSFDGVSNTGELFF

D: NA
size: NA
V: TRBV6-4
J: TRBJ1-1
DNA: TGTCCCCCCCGGCGGCAGGGAAAGAACACTGAAGCTTTCTTT
CDR3: CPPRRQGKNTEAFF

D: TRBD2
size: NA
V: TRBV9
J: TRBJ2-2
DNA: TGTGCCAGCAGCGTTACTAGCGGGGGGGCCGGATCCGGGGAGCTGTTTTTT
CDR3: CASSVTSGGAGSGELFF

D: TRBD2
size: NA
V: TRBV6-5
J: TRBJ2-1
DNA: TGTGCCAGCAGACCCCCCCTAGCGGGGAACAATGAGCAGTTCTTC
CDR3: CASRPPLAGNNEQFF

D: TRBD2
size: NA
V: TRBV7-6
J: TRBJ2-1
DNA: TGTGCCAGCAGCGAACTAGCGGGGGGGCTAAGCAATGAGCAGTTCTTC
CDR3: CASSELAGGLSNEQFF

D: NA
size: NA
V: TRBV19
J: TRBJ1-5
DNA: TGTGCCAGTAGTCAGACAGACAATCAGCCCCAGCATTTT
CDR3: CASSQTDNQPQHF

D: NA
size: once
V: TRBV19
J: TRBJ1-2
DNA: TGTGCCAGTACCCTTGAGACCGCCCAGGGCTATGGCTACACCTTC
CDR3: CASTLETAQGYGYTF

D: NA
size: many
V: TRBV19
J: TRBJ2-1
DNA: TGTGCCAGTAGTACAAGGACTAACAATGAGCAGTTCTTC
CDR3: CASSTRTNNEQFF

D: TRBD1
size: NA
V: TRBV7-2
J: TRBJ2-2
DNA: TGTGCCAGCAGCGCGCACCCCTTGGGACAGGAGAGTACCGGGGAGCTGTTTTTT
CDR3: CASSAHPLGQESTGELFF